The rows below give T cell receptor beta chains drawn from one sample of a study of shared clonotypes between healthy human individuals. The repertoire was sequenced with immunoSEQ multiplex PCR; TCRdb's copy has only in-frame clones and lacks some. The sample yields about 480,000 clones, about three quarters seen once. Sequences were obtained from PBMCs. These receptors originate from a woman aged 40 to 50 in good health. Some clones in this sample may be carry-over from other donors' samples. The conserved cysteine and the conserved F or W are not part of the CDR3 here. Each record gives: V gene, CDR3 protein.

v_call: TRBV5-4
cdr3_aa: ASSLVPTFLDEQF

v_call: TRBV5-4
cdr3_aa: ASSSRQGTYNSPLH

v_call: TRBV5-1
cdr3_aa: ASSLGTGGGYGYT

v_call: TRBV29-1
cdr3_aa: SVDRGYNEQF

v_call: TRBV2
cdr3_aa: ASRQEETQY

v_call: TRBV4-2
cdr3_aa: ASSLLQGAGTEAF

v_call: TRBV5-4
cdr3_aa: ASSFEDRGQGYT

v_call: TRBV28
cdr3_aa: ASSFIRQFNYGYT

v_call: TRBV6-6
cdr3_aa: ASSYPTSGSSYEQY

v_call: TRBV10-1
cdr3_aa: ASSEAPSDTQY

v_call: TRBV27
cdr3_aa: ASSTTGGLTNEKLF

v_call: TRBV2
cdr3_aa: ASRTLLAGGPQETQY

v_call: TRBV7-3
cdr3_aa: ASGRPGQGPDEQY

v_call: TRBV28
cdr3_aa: ASSPSGSPETQY

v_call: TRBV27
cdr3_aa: ASSRLTGQGGYGYT

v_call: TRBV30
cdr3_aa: AARDRGQETQY

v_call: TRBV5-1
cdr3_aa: ASSLARPNEQF

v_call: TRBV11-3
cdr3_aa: ASSPGHLTEAF

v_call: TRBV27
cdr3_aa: ASSTTESYNEQF

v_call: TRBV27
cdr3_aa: ASSLMVANNEQF

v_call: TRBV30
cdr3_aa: AWTAPGLPYGYT

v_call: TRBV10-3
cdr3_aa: AIARGSGTDTQY

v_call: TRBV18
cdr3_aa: ASSPFWDEQF